These 16 T cell receptor beta chains were sequenced from one sample in a study of identical twins. TCRdb recomputed calls from the 5' RACE reads with MiXCR, one row per CDR3 protein. The table includes hundreds of thousands of distinct CDR3 sequences, 8.6% detected once. The sample also formed part of further work on yellow fever vaccine responses in identical twins.

Sequencing used PBMCs. The receptors originated from a woman in her late teens or twenties in good health.

The sample holds a few counts of this clonotype. V and J are TRBV5-1 and TRBJ2-5; D perhaps matches TRBD1 (7 bases). Deletions cut 3 bases from V and 3 bases from J, with 12 bases between. There are 14 residues in the CDR3. Germline V lookup: CDR1 SGHRS, CDR2 YFSETQ. The CDR3 coding sequence is TGCGCCAGCAGCTGGGGGGACAGAGAAGAGACCCAGTACTTC. Its protein product is CASSWGDREETQYF.

The chain recombines TRBV11-2 with TRBJ2-4, with D possibly being TRBD1 or TRBD2 (5 bases each). The CDR3 length is 18 residues. Germline assignment: CDR1 SGHAT and CDR2 FQNNGV. V gave up 1 base and J gave up 0 bases, with 16 bases separating them. CDR3 coding DNA: TGTGCCAGCAGCTTAGGGGGGTTTGAGCGGTTAGCCAAAAACATTCAGTACTTC. This sequence encodes CASSLGGFERLAKNIQYF.

The chain is built from TRBV20-1 and TRBJ2-1; D gene uncertain. Germline loops: CDR1 DFQATT, CDR2 SNEGSKA (reference sequence). V was clipped by 2 bases and J by 2 bases, with 7 bases between them. The length of the CDR3 is 13 residues. CDR3 nucleotide sequence: TGCAGTGCTAGAATAAGGACCTACAATGAGCAGTTCTTC. Translating it yields CSARIRTYNEQFF.

This clonotype was seen only a few times. V gene TRBV2 combines with J gene TRBJ2-2; 8 bases align to TRBD2. The V and J ends lost 4 bases and 7 bases, in that order; junction bases with no gene match: 5. CDR1 is SNHLY, CDR2 FYNNEI, per germline. The CDR3 covers 14 residues. The CDR3 sequence: CASSVGGVLGELFF. CDR3 nucleotides: TGTGCCAGCAGTGTCGGGGGGGTCCTCGGGGAGCTGTTTTTT.

V is TRBV7-2 and J is TRBJ2-4, with 12 positions matching TRBD2. Per the germline V gene, CDR1 is SGHTA and CDR2 is FQGNSA. The CDR3 spans 14 residues. With V trimmed by 5 bases and J by 12 bases, 8 bases remained unmatched. The CDR3 nucleotides are TGTGCCAGCAGCCCCGGGACTAGCGGGCCCTATCAGTACTTC. Its protein product is CASSPGTSGPYQYF.

The chain recombines TRBV3-1 with TRBJ1-2; D is perhaps TRBD1 (5 bases). Germline V lookup: CDR1 LGHDT, CDR2 YNNKEL (reference sequence). Trimming stripped 3 bases from V and 2 bases from J, with 10 bases between. This CDR3 contains 14 residues. The CDR3 loop is CASSQTGLNYGYTF. The CDR3 DNA reads TGTGCCAGCAGCCAGACGGGACTAAACTATGGCTACACCTTC.

This clonotype appeared a few times. The gene calls are TRBV3-1 and TRBJ1-6; D gene ambiguous. Germline CDR1 and CDR2: LGHDT and YNNKEL (reference sequence). V lost 4 bases, J lost 9 bases, and 7 bases lay in between. CDR3 size: 12 residues. CDR3 loop: CASSPPASPLHF. The CDR3 DNA is TGTGCCAGCAGCCCCCCCGCTTCACCCCTCCACTTT.

This rearrangement joins TRBV5-6 to TRBJ2-7; TRBD1 is a possible D gene (6 bases). CDR3 length: 14 residues. The ends were cut back, 1 base at V and 5 bases at J, with 13 bases in the middle. Germline CDR1 is SGHDT and CDR2 is YYEEEE. The CDR3 DNA is TGTGCCAGCAGCTTGATAACAGGGTGGGACGAGCAGTACTTC. Translated: CASSLITGWDEQYF.

The J gene is TRBJ2-7, the V gene TRBV6-1; no reliable D call. The germline V gene encodes CDR1 MNHNS and CDR2 SASEGT. Trimming removed 2 bases from V and 3 bases from J, with 8 bases in between. The CDR3 contains 13 residues. This CDR3 reads CASSENESYEQYF. The CDR3 DNA follows: TGTGCCAGCAGTGAAAATGAGAGCTACGAGCAGTACTTC.

This clonotype has ten or more counts. CDR3 nucleotide sequence: TGCGCCAGCAGCGAAACGACCGGGACTGTGGGCGAGCAGTACTTC. This gives the protein CASSETTGTVGEQYF. J is TRBJ2-7 and V is TRBV4-3, with D maybe TRBD2 (6 bases). The germline V gene encodes CDR1 LGHNA and CDR2 YSLEER. V was shortened by 5 bases and J by 6 bases, with 20 bases between the two germline ends. The length of the CDR3 is 15 residues.

The sample holds many counts of this clonotype. The rearrangement links TRBV12-3 or TRBV12-4 to TRBJ2-1; D perhaps matches TRBD2 (6 bases). The CDR3 extends over 14 amino acids. Trimming removed 6 bases at V and 1 base at J, with 10 bases between. This CDR3 is CASREGQSYNEQFF. The CDR3 DNA sequence: TGTGCCAGCAGGGAGGGGCAGTCCTACAATGAGCAGTTCTTC.

This clonotype was seen many times. The chain is built from TRBV3-1 and TRBJ2-4; D unresolved. V lost 0 bases and J 0 bases, leaving 3 bases between the germline ends. The CDR3 consists of 14 residues. Germline V gene data show CDR1 as LGHDT and CDR2 as YNNKEL (reference sequence). CDR3 protein: CASSQEIAKNIQYF. The CDR3 DNA sequence: TGTGCCAGCAGCCAAGAGATAGCCAAAAACATTCAGTACTTC.

This chain links TRBV12-3 or TRBV12-4 with TRBJ2-7; 7 nucleotides align to TRBD2. There are 15 residues in the CDR3. Germline trimming cut 0 bases from V and 4 bases from J; bases unmatched to any gene: 6. For the CDR3, the DNA is TGTGCCAGCAGTTTAGCGGACGGGCGGGGGTACGAGCAGTACTTC. This translates into CASSLADGRGYEQYF.

The chain recombines TRBV4-1 with TRBJ2-3; 9 bases map to TRBD2. This CDR3 comprises 19 residues. V lost 2 bases, J lost 0 bases, and 12 bases stayed unmatched. Germline values: CDR1 MGHRA, CDR2 YSYEKL. In DNA, the CDR3 is TGCGCCAGCAGCCAACTCACCGGGGGACTAGCCCCTAGCACAGATACGCAGTATTTT. Translation gives CASSQLTGGLAPSTDTQYF.

This clonotype occurred a few times. This sequence joins TRBV12-3 or TRBV12-4 and TRBJ2-3; TRBD2 matches at 7 bases. With V trimmed by 2 bases and J by 4 bases, 6 bases remained unmatched. This CDR3 has 15 residues. The CDR3 bases are TGTGCCAGCAGTTTACGGACTAGTGCCCCAGATACGCAGTATTTT. Residues: CASSLRTSAPDTQYF.

The V and J genes are TRBV4-2 and TRBJ2-7; D might be TRBD1 (6 bases). CDR3 length equals 16 residues. Germline CDR1 is LGHNA and CDR2 is YNFKEQ. V lost 0 bases, J lost 1 base, and 13 bases lay in between. CDR3 nucleotide sequence: TGTGCCAGCAGCCAAGACGAACCAGGGGCATCCTACGAGCAGTACTTC. Encoded protein: CASSQDEPGASYEQYF.